The T cell receptor (beta chain) described here comes from a study of blood T cell repertoires in COVID-19. In the study overall: Cohort 3 recovered donors had two negative PCRs, clearance, or symptom resolution. The analysed material was cDNA or gDNA that came from T cells, B-cell-depleted T cells, or PBMCs.

Authors' data handling: Amplified reference gene primers provided the basis for estimating nucleated cell counts. Repertoires were generated with immunoSEQ multiplex PCR, while TCRdb's copy carries only in-frame clones and drops some. Clone size and V and J calls were adopted from that table, with D and trimming inferred from the DNA. The repertoire holds roughly 150,000 clones, about 87% seen once, with under 4.5% in the top ten. Trimming took 6 bases from V and 5 from J, leaving 19 bases between them. Germline lookup yields CDR1 SGHAT and CDR2 FQNNGV. This CDR3 has 16 amino acids. Material: PBMCs or T cells enriched from blood (not recorded which). The genes are TRBV11-2 and TRBJ2-2, with D perhaps matching TRBD2 (7 bases). The receptor's source is a man aged 50-60 years in a cohort exposed to, infected with or recovered from COVID-19 (not recorded which). The CDR3: CASRSWGGAGTGELFF. The CDR3 bases are TGTGCCAGCAGGTCCTGGGGGGGCGCCGGTACCGGGGAGCTGTTTTTT.